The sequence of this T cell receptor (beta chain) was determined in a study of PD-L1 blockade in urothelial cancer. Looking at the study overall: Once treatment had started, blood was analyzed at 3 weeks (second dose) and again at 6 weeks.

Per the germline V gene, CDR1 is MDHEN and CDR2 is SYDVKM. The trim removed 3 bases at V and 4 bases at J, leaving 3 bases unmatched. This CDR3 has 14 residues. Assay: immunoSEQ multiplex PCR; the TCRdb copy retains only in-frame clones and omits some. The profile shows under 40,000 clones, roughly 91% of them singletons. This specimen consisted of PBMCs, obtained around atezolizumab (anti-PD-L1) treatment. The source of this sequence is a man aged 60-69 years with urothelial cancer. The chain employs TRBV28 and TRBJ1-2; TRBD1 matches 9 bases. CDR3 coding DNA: TGTGCCAGCAGTTTGGGGACAGGGACCTATGGCTACACCTTC. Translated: CASSLGTGTYGYTF.